This T cell receptor beta chain is drawn from a study of T-cell reconstitution after alpha-beta-depleted transplantation in children. Overall study results and limits: Some patients showed high day-60 TCRbeta diversity, which derived from surviving recipient T cells and thymic progenitors.

On this clonotype: Its antigen remains unidentified.

Researchers prepared the TCRbeta library using unique molecular identifiers, the study reports. TCRdb fed the PCR reads into MiXCR, producing one record per CDR3 protein. The table includes hundreds of thousands of distinct CDR3 sequences, approximately 24% detected once. The CDR3 length is 15 residues. V lost 7 bases, J lost 1 base, and 15 bases lay in between. CDR1 is MDHEN, CDR2 SYDVKM, per germline. Specimen: PBMCs, mostly from graft donor cells, collected 360 days after TCRalphabeta/CD19-depleted stem cell transplant. The rearrangement uses TRBV28 and TRBJ2-3; D is possibly TRBD2 (6 bases). This TCR was sampled from a female patient between 2 and 15 years old who had a stem cell transplant for congenital amegakaryocytic thrombocytopenia, so the T cells may come from the graft donor. CDR3 in DNA: TGTGCCAGCAACTGGGGGGAGACTGGCACAGATACGCAGTATTTT. It yields the protein CASNWGETGTDTQYF.